This T cell receptor (beta chain) was found in a study of regulatory T cells in long-lasting Graves disease. Study at large: Under 3 months of antithyroid drugs had been taken by newly diagnosed Graves' patients.

Arm-PCR of CDR3 regions with iRepertoire HTBI primers generated TCR beta libraries. TCRdb analysed the multiplex PCR reads with MiXCR anew, one entry per CDR3 protein. The sample records around 420,000 distinct CDR3 sequences, about 15% being singletons. Time point described: newly diagnosed GD, antithyroid drugs for less than 3 months. RNA from PBMCs was the source of the TCR library. In its sample, this clonotype was seen many times. The V gene's germline CDR1 is LNHDA and CDR2 SQIVND (reference sequence). The CDR3 spans 14 residues. Trimming removed 6 bases from V and 8 bases from J; junction bases left unmatched: 11. A further study also used this sample, focusing on T cells in Graves' hyperthyroidism and ophthalmopathy. According to that study: The blood repertoire included most of the expanded thyroid clonotypes above 0.001.

The material was peripheral blood mononuclear cells (PBMCs), obtained at new diagnosis, from a patient treated with antithyroid drugs. J is TRBJ1-2 and V is TRBV19, with TRBD1 matching 8 bases. This TCR was sampled from a woman aged 40 to 49 with Graves disease. The DNA for the CDR3 is TGTGCCAGTAGCCACGACAGGGGCCTTTGGGGCTACACCTTC. Amino acid sequence: CASSHDRGLWGYTF.